This TCR beta chain came from a study of blood T cell repertoires in COVID-19. Study at large: Both acute and convalescent COVID-19 samples were obtained from the United States, Italy and Spain.

As handled by the study authors: Amplifying reference gene primers gave estimates of nucleated cell counts. Libraries were prepared by immunoSEQ multiplex PCR; TCRdb keeps only in-frame clonotypes and omits some of them. V, J and clone size were drawn from that table, and D and trimming were deduced from the DNA. The data show approximately 400,000 clones, about nine tenths seen once. This clone appeared a single time. In germline, CDR1 is SGHRS, CDR2 YFSETQ. The trim removed 1 base at V and 7 bases at J, leaving 7 bases unmatched. This CDR3 has 16 residues. Those enrolled, adults aged roughly 18 to 89 years, came from 24 US areas. Exposed study participants had met a COVID-19 case within 2 weeks before entry.

The chain employs TRBV5-1 and TRBJ2-7; 14 bases fit TRBD2. This TCR was recovered from a middle-aged woman who had been exposed to COVID-19. Source material: PBMCs or T cells enriched from blood (not recorded which). The CDR3 DNA reads as TGCGCCAGCAGCTTGTATCCGGGACTAGCGGGGGAGGAGCAGTACTTC. Its protein product is CASSLYPGLAGEEQYF.